Following are 19 T cell receptor beta chains from one sample sequenced in a study of T-cell memory formation after mild COVID-19. MiXCR was run by TCRdb on the 5' RACE reads, yielding one entry per CDR3 protein. In the table there are around 180,000 distinct CDR3 sequences, around 18% of which are singletons. Sequenced input: PBMCs or a T cell subset sorted from them (not recorded which). These receptors were obtained from a man in his late teens or twenties who had mild COVID-19 (a few samples of this study predate the infection). Cell type and time point are not known.

The rearrangement joins TRBV3-1 to TRBJ2-3; D ambiguous. The CDR3 totals 11 residues. V lost 1 base, J lost 8 bases, and 4 bases lay in between. Germline V gene lookup returns CDR1 LGHDT and CDR2 YNNKEL (reference sequence). Here the CDR3 reads CASSQGTTQYF. In DNA, the CDR3 is TGTGCCAGCAGCCAAGGTACTACGCAGTATTTT.

In this sample, this clonotype turned up many times. A read error may account for a junction end that differs from germline. The CDR3 nucleotides are TGCGCCAGCAGCTCGTACCAAGAGACCCAGTACTTC. This translates into CASSSYQETQYF. This chain joins TRBV7-2 and TRBJ2-5, with unresolved D. CDR3 length: 12 residues. Germline V CDR1 and CDR2: SGHTA, FQGNSA.

This clonotype was counted a few times. This rearrangement joins TRBV7-2 to TRBJ2-3; 8 nucleotides align to TRBD1. CDR1 and CDR2 (germline): SGHTA, FQGNSA. The CDR3 spans 13 residues. V was clipped by 3 bases and J by 9 bases; unmatched bases: 5. The CDR3 sequence: CASSFTQGATQYF. In DNA form, the CDR3 reads TGTGCCAGCAGCTTCACCCAGGGGGCAACGCAGTATTTT.

This clonotype is a singleton in its sample. The rearrangement uses TRBV19 and TRBJ1-1, with D tentatively TRBD1 (5 bases). Germline V gene data show CDR1 as LNHDA and CDR2 as SQIVND (reference sequence). This CDR3 has 12 residues. V gave up 6 bases and J gave up 7 bases, with 12 bases separating them. CDR3 DNA sequence: TGTGCCAGTAGCCCAGGGACGATTGAAGCTTTCTTT. This gives the protein CASSPGTIEAFF.

This clonotype has just a few counts. CDR3 DNA sequence: TGCAGCGGGGAGACGGACTCCTACGAGCAGTACTTC. Its protein product is CSGETDSYEQYF. The chain links TRBV29-1 to TRBJ2-7, with D possibly TRBD2 on 5 matching bases. Deletions cut 7 bases from V and 0 bases from J, with 10 bases between. This CDR3 comprises 12 residues. CDR1 SQVTM and CDR2 ANQGSEA come from the germline V gene.

This clonotype has a count of ten or more. The genes are TRBV12-3 or TRBV12-4 and TRBJ2-3; D remains unclear. V lost 8 bases and J lost 6, with 9 bases in between. This CDR3 has 11 residues. CDR3 in amino acids: CASGHSDTQYF. In DNA, the CDR3 is TGTGCCAGCGGGCATTCGGATACGCAGTATTTT.

V usage is TRBV2 and J usage is TRBJ2-5, with TRBD2 as a possible D gene (5 bases). Germline V CDR1 and CDR2: SNHLY, FYNNEI. CDR3 length: 13 amino acids. V shed 4 bases and J shed 3 bases, with 9 bases lying between them. The CDR3 here is CASSARRKETQYF. The CDR3 DNA follows: TGTGCCAGCAGTGCGCGGAGGAAAGAGACCCAGTACTTC. Variable domain in full (rest from reference TRBV2 and TRBJ2-5): EPEVTQTPSHQVTQMGQEVILRCVPISNHLYFYWYRQILGQKVEFLVSFYNNEISEKSEIFDDQFSVERPDGSNFTLKIRSTKLEDSAMYFCASSARRKETQYFGPGTRLLVL.

This clonotype was found a few times. The chain couples TRBV11-2 to TRBJ2-7, with 8 bases fitting TRBD1. Germline trimming cut 1 base from V and 2 bases from J; bases unmatched to any gene: 7. The CDR3 is made up of 16 amino acids. The germline gives CDR1 SGHAT, CDR2 FQNNGV. The CDR3 region has the DNA TGTGCCAGCAGCTTAGTCGCCGGACAGGGCACCTACGAGCAGTACTTC. The encoded protein is CASSLVAGQGTYEQYF.

The rearrangement uses TRBV5-1 and TRBJ2-3; weak D call: TRBD1 (6 bases). Germline V gives CDR1 SGHRS, CDR2 YFSETQ. V lost 3 bases and J lost 0, with 14 bases in between. This CDR3 is 16 amino acids long. The CDR3, as DNA: TGCGCCAGCAGCTCGGACAGAAGCACTAGCACAGATACGCAGTATTTT. This gives the protein CASSSDRSTSTDTQYF.

This clonotype turned up a few times. The chain links TRBV7-3 to TRBJ2-2; the D is unclear. V dropped 6 bases and J dropped 1 base, with 9 bases sitting between them. This CDR3 comprises 14 residues. Germline values: CDR1 SGHTA, CDR2 FQGTGA. The CDR3 nucleotides are TGTGCCAGCAGACAACAGAGGAACACCGGGGAGCTGTTTTTT. Protein sequence: CASRQQRNTGELFF.

The chain has TRBV5-1 and TRBJ2-3; TRBD2 might be the D (6 bases). Trimming left V 0 bases short and J 0 bases short, with 11 bases between. Germline loops: CDR1 SGHRS, CDR2 YFSETQ. This CDR3 has 16 residues. CDR3 bases: TGCGCCAGCAGCTTGGGGGCTAGCGAGAGCACAGATACGCAGTATTTT. Its translation: CASSLGASESTDTQYF.

The gene calls are TRBV2 and TRBJ1-4; TRBD1 matches at 9 bases. Germline V gives CDR1 SNHLY, CDR2 FYNNEI. V shed 4 bases, J shed 7 bases, and the junction held 7 bases outside the gene matches. The CDR3 consists of 15 residues. CDR3 bases: TGTGCCAGCAGTGCTGAGGGGACAGGGAGTGAAAAACTGTTTTTT. Translating it yields CASSAEGTGSEKLFF.

The rearrangement links TRBV20-1 to TRBJ2-5; the D gene is possibly TRBD2 (6 bases). Germline V gene sequence: CDR1 DFQATT, CDR2 SNEGSKA (reference sequence). This CDR3 is 12 amino acids long. V dropped 4 bases and J dropped 5 bases, with 11 bases sitting between them. This CDR3 reads CSAMTSGETQYF. In DNA, the CDR3 is TGCAGTGCTATGACTAGTGGGGAGACCCAGTACTTC.

J is TRBJ2-7 and V is TRBV4-2; 8 bases line up with TRBD1. The germline CDR1 and CDR2 sequences are LGHNA and YNFKEQ. Trimming took 4 bases from V and 0 from J; bases not matched to a gene: 2. The CDR3 runs to 14 residues. CDR3 amino acids: CASSRDRSSYEQYF. As DNA, the CDR3 is TGTGCCAGCAGCCGGGACAGGAGCTCCTACGAGCAGTACTTC.

This clonotype has only a few counts. The chain recombines TRBV12-3 or TRBV12-4 with TRBJ2-5; D gene uncertain. Trimming stripped 2 bases from V and 1 base from J, with 5 bases between. CDR3 length equals 13 residues. CDR3 DNA: TGTGCCAGCAGTTTAAATCCCCAAGAGACCCAGTACTTC. Protein product: CASSLNPQETQYF.

The chain links TRBV20-1 to TRBJ2-7, with D possibly TRBD1 on 6 matching bases. Trimming took off 3 bases at V and 4 bases at J, with 13 bases between the two ends. CDR1 and CDR2 from the germline V gene are DFQATT and SNEGSKA (reference sequence). The CDR3 sequence is 13 residues long. CDR3 in amino acids: CSARVGASYEQYV. CDR3 in DNA: TGCAGTGCTAGGGTGGGGGCGTCGTACGAGCAGTACGTC.

This clonotype occurred a few times. This chain links TRBV7-7 with TRBJ2-3, with D perhaps given as TRBD1 or TRBD2 (5 bases each). Germline CDR1 is SSHAT and CDR2 is FNYEAQ (reference sequence). The CDR3 sequence is 14 residues long. The ends were cut back, 1 base at V and 1 base at J, with 6 bases in the middle. CDR3 in amino acids: CASSLGDGTDTQYF. The DNA of the CDR3 is TGTGCCAGCAGCTTAGGGGACGGCACAGATACGCAGTATTTT.

V gene TRBV7-6 combines with J gene TRBJ2-2, with 10 bases that match TRBD1. This CDR3 has 15 residues. The V segment lost 2 bases and the J segment 5 bases; nucleotides outside the gene matches: 2. Germline loops: CDR1 SGHVS, CDR2 FNYEAQ. CDR3 sequence reads: CASSLRQGATGELFF. CDR3 sequence (DNA): TGTGCCAGCAGCTTAAGACAGGGGGCGACCGGGGAGCTGTTTTTT.

This clonotype was counted only a few times. V is TRBV5-6 and J is TRBJ1-2; possibly TRBD1 for D (6 bases). Deletions cut 1 base from V and 7 bases from J, with 8 bases between. The CDR3 consists of 12 residues. Germline loops: CDR1 SGHDT, CDR2 YYEEEE. CDR3 sequence: CASSLQGPGYTF. CDR3 bases: TGTGCCAGCAGCTTGCAGGGGCCTGGCTACACCTTC.